The rows below give T cell receptor beta chains drawn from one sample of a study of T-cell reconstitution after alpha-beta-depleted transplantation in children. Each CDR3 protein is one row after TCRdb ran MiXCR on the PCR reads. The data contain 250,000 to 400,000 distinct CDR3 sequences, approximately 23% of them singletons. Sequenced material: PBMCs, mostly from graft donor cells, taken 180 days after TCRalphabeta/CD19-depleted stem cell transplant. The receptor source for this set is a male patient younger than 18 who had a stem cell transplant for acute lymphoblastic leukemia, so the T cells may come from the graft donor. The CDR3 runs from the conserved cysteine through the conserved F or W. The D gene is left open where the match is weak. Size is omitted from some rows. Given values are once, few, many or a class for expanded clones.

j_gene: TRBJ2-1
v_gene: TRBV5-1
d_gene: TRBD2
abundance: few
CDR3aa: CASSLVAGNEQFF
CDR3nt: TGCGCCAGCAGCTTGGTAGCGGGAAATGAGCAGTTCTTC

j_gene: TRBJ2-7
v_gene: TRBV21-1
d_gene: -
abundance: few
CDR3aa: CASSKGDSGSYEQYF
CDR3nt: TGTGCCAGCAGCAAAGGGGACAGTGGCTCCTACGAGCAGTACTTC

j_gene: TRBJ2-1
v_gene: TRBV10-1
d_gene: TRBD1
abundance: -
CDR3aa: CASSESIGGLYNEQFF
CDR3nt: TGCGCCAGCAGTGAGTCGATAGGGGGCCTTTACAATGAGCAGTTCTTC

j_gene: TRBJ2-4
v_gene: TRBV20-1
d_gene: TRBD2
abundance: -
CDR3aa: CSAGEGPKNIQYF
CDR3nt: TGCAGTGCCGGGGAGGGCCCCAAAAACATTCAGTACTTC

j_gene: TRBJ1-1
v_gene: TRBV20-1
d_gene: -
abundance: -
CDR3aa: CSARMRRRRRGTEAFF
CDR3nt: TGCAGTGCTAGAATGCGTCGGCGGCGCCGGGGGACTGAAGCTTTCTTT

j_gene: TRBJ1-2
v_gene: TRBV6-1
d_gene: TRBD1
abundance: few
CDR3aa: CASTSGQGVPYSYGYTF
CDR3nt: TGTGCCAGCACCTCAGGACAGGGGGTTCCTTACAGCTATGGCTACACCTTC

j_gene: TRBJ2-1
v_gene: TRBV15
d_gene: -
abundance: few
CDR3aa: CATSLSLTGNYNEQFF
CDR3nt: TGTGCCACCAGCCTAAGCCTAACAGGGAATTACAATGAGCAGTTCTTC

j_gene: TRBJ2-7
v_gene: TRBV29-1
d_gene: -
abundance: -
CDR3aa: CSVFSGYEQYF
CDR3nt: TGCAGCGTTTTCTCGGGTTACGAGCAGTACTTC

j_gene: TRBJ1-2
v_gene: TRBV20-1
d_gene: TRBD1
abundance: -
CDR3aa: CSARARQGPAYGYTF
CDR3nt: TGCAGTGCTAGAGCCCGACAGGGTCCGGCCTATGGCTACACCTTC

j_gene: TRBJ2-7
v_gene: TRBV6-2/TRBV6-3
d_gene: -
abundance: few
CDR3aa: CASSYMLSLAIRYEQYF
CDR3nt: TGTGCCAGCAGTTACATGCTTTCTCTGGCTATTCGCTACGAGCAGTACTTC

j_gene: TRBJ2-2
v_gene: TRBV6-5
d_gene: -
abundance: many
CDR3aa: CASSNRDGNTGELFF
CDR3nt: TGTGCCAGCAGTAACCGGGACGGGAACACCGGGGAGCTGTTTTTT

j_gene: TRBJ2-7
v_gene: TRBV29-1
d_gene: TRBD1
abundance: few
CDR3aa: CSVSTGASYEQYF
CDR3nt: TGCAGCGTTTCGACAGGGGCTTCCTACGAGCAGTACTTC

j_gene: TRBJ2-5
v_gene: TRBV20-1
d_gene: TRBD2
abundance: few
CDR3aa: CSGLAGGPETQYF
CDR3nt: TGCAGTGGATTAGCGGGAGGGCCAGAGACCCAGTACTTC

j_gene: TRBJ2-3
v_gene: TRBV7-2
d_gene: TRBD1
abundance: -
CDR3aa: CASSPRGPIDTQYF
CDR3nt: TGTGCCAGCAGCCCTAGGGGGCCAATAGATACGCAGTATTTT

j_gene: TRBJ2-1
v_gene: TRBV7-9
d_gene: -
abundance: -
CDR3aa: CASRRGRVGSYNEQFF
CDR3nt: TGTGCCAGCAGACGCGGTCGGGTCGGCTCCTACAATGAGCAGTTCTTC

j_gene: TRBJ1-3
v_gene: TRBV12-3/TRBV12-4
d_gene: -
abundance: -
CDR3aa: CASSLELSGNTIYF
CDR3nt: TGTGCCAGCAGTTTGGAGCTCTCTGGAAACACCATATATTTT

j_gene: TRBJ2-3
v_gene: TRBV20-1
d_gene: TRBD2
abundance: -
CDR3aa: CSARDLAGASHTDTQYF
CDR3nt: TGCAGTGCTAGAGATTTGGCGGGAGCGTCCCACACAGATACGCAGTATTTT

j_gene: TRBJ2-7
v_gene: TRBV27
d_gene: TRBD2
abundance: -
CDR3aa: CASSWGAGDYEQYF
CDR3nt: TGTGCCAGCAGCTGGGGAGCGGGAGACTACGAGCAGTACTTC

j_gene: TRBJ2-5
v_gene: TRBV15
d_gene: TRBD2
abundance: -
CDR3aa: CATSRDGAGVRETQYF
CDR3nt: TGTGCCACCAGCAGAGATGGTGCGGGAGTTAGGGAGACCCAGTACTTC

j_gene: TRBJ1-2
v_gene: TRBV28
d_gene: -
abundance: -
CDR3aa: CASSLSGGLGYGYTF
CDR3nt: TGTGCCAGCAGCCTCAGCGGGGGGCTTGGATATGGCTACACCTTC

j_gene: TRBJ1-2
v_gene: TRBV7-9
d_gene: -
abundance: few
CDR3aa: CASTSGGGGGYTF
CDR3nt: TGTGCCAGCACATCGGGGGGAGGAGGTGGCTACACCTTC

j_gene: TRBJ2-5
v_gene: TRBV7-3
d_gene: -
abundance: -
CDR3aa: CASSPRGEETQYF
CDR3nt: TGTGCCAGCAGCCCTAGAGGGGAAGAGACCCAGTACTTC

j_gene: TRBJ2-7
v_gene: TRBV9
d_gene: -
abundance: few
CDR3aa: CASSVDTGSAYEQYF
CDR3nt: TGTGCCAGCAGCGTAGACACCGGGAGTGCCTACGAGCAGTACTTC

j_gene: TRBJ1-2
v_gene: TRBV20-1
d_gene: TRBD1
abundance: few
CDR3aa: CSAVGQGNYGYTF
CDR3nt: TGCAGTGCCGTTGGACAGGGAAACTATGGCTACACCTTC

j_gene: TRBJ2-1
v_gene: TRBV4-2
d_gene: TRBD2
abundance: few
CDR3aa: CASRGPSLGLAGFYNEQFF
CDR3nt: TGTGCCAGCAGAGGGCCCTCCTTGGGACTAGCGGGATTCTACAATGAGCAGTTCTTC

j_gene: TRBJ2-5
v_gene: TRBV6-2/TRBV6-3
d_gene: -
abundance: -
CDR3aa: CASSYLSLGGIFRALRETQYF
CDR3nt: TGTGCCAGCAGTTACCTCTCCCTTGGCGGGATCTTCCGGGCCCTCCGGGAGACCCAGTACTTC

j_gene: TRBJ2-3
v_gene: TRBV18
d_gene: TRBD2
abundance: few
CDR3aa: CASSLLFRTSGNTDTQYF
CDR3nt: TGTGCCAGCTCACTACTCTTCAGGACTAGCGGGAACACAGATACGCAGTATTTT

j_gene: TRBJ2-1
v_gene: TRBV7-3
d_gene: TRBD2
abundance: -
CDR3aa: CASSSPGTSIEQFF
CDR3nt: TGTGCCAGCAGCTCCCCCGGGACTAGCATTGAGCAGTTCTTC

j_gene: TRBJ2-2
v_gene: TRBV7-3
d_gene: -
abundance: few
CDR3aa: CASSWARGQLFF
CDR3nt: TGTGCCAGCAGCTGGGCGCGGGGTCAGCTGTTTTTT

j_gene: TRBJ2-7
v_gene: TRBV4-1
d_gene: -
abundance: few
CDR3aa: CASSQDRETGSSYEQYF
CDR3nt: TGCGCCAGCAGCCAAGATCGGGAAACGGGTAGCTCCTACGAGCAGTACTTC

j_gene: TRBJ1-2
v_gene: TRBV28
d_gene: -
abundance: -
CDR3aa: CAGYSFNYGYTF
CDR3nt: TGTGCCGGATACAGCTTTAACTATGGCTACACCTTC

j_gene: TRBJ2-3
v_gene: TRBV5-1
d_gene: -
abundance: many
CDR3aa: CASSSSTDTQYF
CDR3nt: TGCGCCAGCAGCTCTAGCACAGATACGCAGTATTTT

j_gene: TRBJ2-5
v_gene: TRBV5-1
d_gene: TRBD1
abundance: -
CDR3aa: CASSQDRPETQYF
CDR3nt: TGCGCCAGCAGCCAGGACAGGCCAGAGACCCAGTACTTC

j_gene: TRBJ2-2
v_gene: TRBV5-1
d_gene: -
abundance: few
CDR3aa: CASSLTRVGTGELFF
CDR3nt: TGCGCCAGCAGCTTGACCAGGGTCGGTACCGGGGAGCTGTTTTTT

j_gene: TRBJ2-1
v_gene: TRBV7-2
d_gene: TRBD2
abundance: -
CDR3aa: CASSTLAGVTYNEQFF
CDR3nt: TGTGCCAGCAGCACCCTAGCGGGAGTAACCTACAATGAGCAGTTCTTC

j_gene: TRBJ2-5
v_gene: TRBV24-1
d_gene: TRBD1
abundance: -
CDR3aa: CATSDARQGLETQYF
CDR3nt: TGTGCCACCAGTGATGCGAGACAGGGGCTAGAGACCCAGTACTTC

j_gene: TRBJ1-5
v_gene: TRBV12-3/TRBV12-4
d_gene: -
abundance: -
CDR3aa: CASRHSSNQPQHF
CDR3nt: TGTGCCAGCAGACACTCGTCCAATCAGCCCCAGCATTTT

j_gene: TRBJ2-7
v_gene: TRBV7-2
d_gene: -
abundance: -
CDR3aa: CASSLWGEYLRAQYF
CDR3nt: TGTGCCAGCAGCTTATGGGGGGAATACCTACGGGCGCAGTACTTC

j_gene: TRBJ2-7
v_gene: TRBV12-3/TRBV12-4
d_gene: -
abundance: -
CDR3aa: CASSLSRGTNRPLEQYF
CDR3nt: TGTGCCAGCAGTCTCTCACGGGGTACTAACCGGCCTCTCGAGCAGTACTTC

j_gene: TRBJ2-7
v_gene: TRBV9
d_gene: TRBD1
abundance: -
CDR3aa: CASSVRDRVDEQYF
CDR3nt: TGTGCCAGCAGCGTCCGGGACAGGGTCGACGAGCAGTACTTC

j_gene: TRBJ2-1
v_gene: TRBV2
d_gene: TRBD2
abundance: few
CDR3aa: CAGTSGRRANEQFF
CDR3nt: TGTGCCGGGACTAGCGGGAGAAGAGCCAATGAGCAGTTCTTC

j_gene: TRBJ2-3
v_gene: TRBV4-1
d_gene: -
abundance: few
CDR3aa: CASSQGIIVMGIQDTQYF
CDR3nt: TGCGCCAGCAGCCAAGGGATCATAGTCATGGGTATACAAGATACGCAGTATTTT

j_gene: TRBJ2-7
v_gene: TRBV2
d_gene: -
abundance: few
CDR3aa: CASSAYSPSYEQYF
CDR3nt: TGTGCCAGCAGTGCCTACTCCCCTTCCTACGAGCAGTACTTC

j_gene: TRBJ1-1
v_gene: TRBV10-1
d_gene: -
abundance: few
CDR3aa: CASRRLRNTEAFF
CDR3nt: TGCGCCAGCAGGAGACTACGGAACACTGAAGCTTTCTTT

j_gene: TRBJ2-2
v_gene: TRBV28
d_gene: -
abundance: -
CDR3aa: CASSFFRTITGELFF
CDR3nt: TGTGCCAGCAGTTTTTTCAGGACGATTACCGGGGAGCTGTTTTTT

j_gene: TRBJ2-7
v_gene: TRBV4-2
d_gene: TRBD2
abundance: -
CDR3aa: CASSHVAGPTYEQYF
CDR3nt: TGTGCCAGCAGCCATGTAGCGGGACCCACCTACGAGCAGTACTTC

j_gene: TRBJ2-7
v_gene: TRBV24-1
d_gene: -
abundance: -
CDR3aa: CATSVGPYEQYF
CDR3nt: TGTGCCACCTCGGTGGGACCCTACGAGCAGTACTTC

j_gene: TRBJ2-5
v_gene: TRBV7-9
d_gene: -
abundance: -
CDR3aa: CASSLVATGRPQETQYF
CDR3nt: TGTGCCAGCAGCTTAGTTGCTACAGGACGACCCCAAGAGACCCAGTACTTC

j_gene: TRBJ1-1
v_gene: TRBV7-9
d_gene: -
abundance: -
CDR3aa: CASSPERGNTEAFF
CDR3nt: TGTGCCAGCAGCCCTGAGCGGGGGAACACTGAAGCTTTCTTT

j_gene: TRBJ1-5
v_gene: TRBV20-1
d_gene: -
abundance: -
CDR3aa: CSARDMTIGPQPQHF
CDR3nt: TGCAGTGCTAGAGATATGACAATTGGTCCCCAGCCCCAGCATTTT

j_gene: TRBJ2-4
v_gene: TRBV5-8
d_gene: -
abundance: few
CDR3aa: CASSFGLAKNIQYF
CDR3nt: TGTGCCAGCAGCTTTGGACTAGCCAAAAACATTCAGTACTTC

j_gene: TRBJ2-1
v_gene: TRBV7-3
d_gene: -
abundance: -
CDR3aa: CASSFNGPSFAGIHNEQFF
CDR3nt: TGTGCCAGCAGCTTCAATGGGCCAAGTTTTGCGGGGATACACAATGAGCAGTTCTTC

j_gene: TRBJ2-3
v_gene: TRBV18
d_gene: TRBD1
abundance: -
CDR3aa: CASSLTGTATDTQYF
CDR3nt: TGTGCCAGCTCACTTACCGGGACAGCAACAGATACGCAGTATTTT

j_gene: TRBJ2-1
v_gene: TRBV20-1
d_gene: -
abundance: few
CDR3aa: CSAVPTHNEQFF
CDR3nt: TGCAGTGCCGTACCCACACACAATGAGCAGTTCTTC